What follows are 6 T cell receptor beta chains derived from one specimen sequenced in a study of T cell repertoires in aging, cancer and after chemotherapy. TRB rearrangements spanning V, D and J were amplified using mixed TRB-A/B primers. MiXCR, run by TCRdb on the multiplex PCR reads, gives a single entry per CDR3 protein. Of about 12,000 distinct CDR3 sequences in the sample, 30% to 35% were seen once. The template was genomic DNA from peripheral blood, not RNA. The specimen sequenced was blood. All receptors come from a human donor in good health. The donor label of this sample is uncertain.

Comments on this clonotype: An end of the junction does not agree with germline; a read error may underlie this. This sequence joins TRBV18 and TRBJ2-2; D is perhaps TRBD1 (6 bases). Germline V gives CDR1 KGHSH, CDR2 LQKENI. The CDR3 totals 16 residues. The CDR3 spells CVSSPPQGRVTGELFF. CDR3 sequence (DNA): TGTGTCAGCTCACCACCGCAGGGGCGGGTCACCGGGGAGCTGTTTTTT.

The rearrangement uses TRBV11-2 and TRBJ2-5, with TRBD2 as a possible D gene (6 bases). Looked up from germline, CDR1 is SGHAT and CDR2 is FQNNGV. Trimming left V 5 bases short and J 4 bases short, with 11 bases between. This CDR3 is built from 13 residues. The DNA for the CDR3 is TGTGCCAGCAGCCCTCGTAGCGGAGAGACCCAGTACTTC. Translation: CASSPRSGETQYF.

The V call is TRBV20-1, the J call TRBJ2-7, with 7 nucleotides matching TRBD1. The trim removed 0 bases at V and 6 bases at J, leaving 5 bases unmatched. Germline V gene data show CDR1 as DFQATT and CDR2 as SNEGSKA (reference sequence). CDR3 length equals 13 residues. CDR3 loop: CSAREGGRIEQYF. CDR3 in DNA: TGCAGTGCTAGAGAAGGGGGCCGGATCGAGCAGTACTTC.

This clonotype has a handful of counts. This chain connects TRBV18 to TRBJ2-5; 11 positions agree with TRBD2. The CDR3 sequence is 16 residues long. CDR1 and CDR2 (germline): KGHSH, LQKENI. V lost 6 bases and J lost 2; bases outside the gene matches: 8. The CDR3 spells CASSPERLAGQETQYF. The CDR3 bases are TGTGCCAGCTCGCCGGAGAGACTAGCGGGGCAAGAGACCCAGTACTTC.

The rearrangement links TRBV20-1 to TRBJ2-1; 14 bases map to TRBD2. This CDR3 spans 14 amino acids. The V and J ends lost 5 bases and 6 bases, in that order; junction bases with no gene match: 3. Per germline, CDR1 DFQATT and CDR2 SNEGSKA (reference sequence). As DNA, the CDR3 is TGCAGTGCTGGGACTAGCGGGGGCCCCAATGAGCAGTTCTTC. Translation gives CSAGTSGGPNEQFF.

The sample holds a few counts of this clonotype. The rearrangement joins TRBV12-3 or TRBV12-4 to TRBJ1-6; 7 nucleotides line up with TRBD1. CDR3 length equals 14 residues. V gave up 5 bases and J gave up 8 bases; unmatched junction bases: 6. This chain's CDR3 is CASSPDRAYSPLHF. The CDR3, as DNA: TGTGCCAGCAGTCCCGACAGGGCGTATTCACCCCTCCACTTT.